Listed below are T cell receptor beta chains from one sample, sequenced in a study of neurological immune-mediated disorders. One entry per CDR3 protein results from TCRdb running MiXCR on the 5' RACE reads. The sample records 100,000 to 150,000 distinct CDR3 sequences, more than 2.5% being singletons. The material sequenced was PBMCs. The receptors shown here come from a woman aged 30 to 39 with multiple sclerosis. Both conserved end residues are part of each CDR3. D genes are given only for firm matches. Size values are once, few and many counts, or a class for expanded clones, and some rows have none.

size: many; V: TRBV29-1; length: 15; J: TRBJ2-1; D: TRBD2; CDR3: CSGLGLALSYNEQFF; DNA: TGCAGCGGACTGGGACTAGCCCTCTCCTACAATGAGCAGTTCTTC
size: many; V: TRBV7-2; length: 14; J: TRBJ2-2; D: -; CDR3: CASTLGLATGELFF; DNA: TGTGCCAGCACCCTAGGGCTAGCTACCGGGGAGCTGTTTTTT
size: many; V: TRBV10-3; length: 15; J: TRBJ1-4; D: -; CDR3: CAISERDPSSEKLFF; DNA: TGTGCCATCAGTGAAAGGGACCCAAGTAGTGAAAAACTGTTTTTT
size: many; V: TRBV12-3/TRBV12-4; length: 17; J: TRBJ2-1; D: TRBD2; CDR3: CASSKTGTSGRANEQFF; DNA: TGTGCCAGCAGCAAAACCGGGACTAGCGGGAGGGCAAATGAGCAGTTCTTC
size: many; V: TRBV13; length: 14; J: TRBJ1-1; D: -; CDR3: CASSLGGRITEAFF; DNA: TGTGCCAGCAGCTTAGGAGGGAGGATCACTGAAGCTTTCTTT
size: many; V: TRBV20-1; length: 12; J: TRBJ2-1; D: -; CDR3: CSATRRYNEQFF; DNA: TGCAGTGCAACCCGACGGTACAATGAGCAGTTCTTC
size: many; V: TRBV9; length: 14; J: TRBJ1-4; D: TRBD1; CDR3: CASSEGTGNEKLFF; DNA: TGTGCCAGCAGCGAGGGGACAGGGAATGAAAAACTGTTTTTT
size: many; V: TRBV5-5; length: 15; J: TRBJ1-2; D: -; CDR3: CASSQEGSPVYGYTF; DNA: TGTGCCAGCAGCCAGGAGGGGTCCCCGGTGTATGGCTACACCTTC
size: many; V: TRBV29-1; length: 11; J: TRBJ2-2; D: -; CDR3: CSSMRNGELFF; DNA: TGCAGCTCCATGCGGAACGGGGAGCTGTTTTTT
size: many; V: TRBV5-1; length: 16; J: TRBJ2-2; D: -; CDR3: CASSVVRGLNTGELFF; DNA: TGCGCCAGCAGCGTCGTCCGGGGCCTGAACACCGGGGAGCTGTTTTTT
size: many; V: TRBV5-1; length: 16; J: TRBJ2-1; D: TRBD2; CDR3: CASSRGREDVYNEQFF; DNA: TGCGCCAGCAGCCGAGGGCGGGAGGACGTCTACAATGAGCAGTTCTTC
size: -; V: TRBV7-2; length: 16; J: TRBJ2-3; D: TRBD2; CDR3: CASSPKSAGVPDTQYF; DNA: TGTGCCAGCAGCCCGAAGAGCGCGGGGGTCCCAGATACGCAGTATTTT
size: many; V: TRBV20-1; length: 14; J: TRBJ2-1; D: -; CDR3: CSASHGGPGNEQFF; DNA: TGCAGTGCTAGCCATGGAGGGCCGGGTAATGAGCAGTTCTTC
size: many; V: TRBV5-1; length: 11; J: TRBJ2-1; D: TRBD1; CDR3: CASSLTGQESF; DNA: TGCGCCAGCAGCCTAACCGGACAGGAGAGCTTC
size: many; V: TRBV5-1; length: 17; J: TRBJ2-3; D: TRBD2; CDR3: CASSFFSGGPLTDTQYF; DNA: TGCGCCAGCAGCTTTTTTTCGGGAGGGCCGCTCACAGATACGCAGTATTTT
size: many; V: TRBV7-9; length: 16; J: TRBJ1-1; D: -; CDR3: CASSTDGAHSNTEAFF; DNA: TGTGCCAGCAGCACTGATGGGGCACACTCGAACACTGAAGCTTTCTTT
size: many; V: TRBV7-2; length: 13; J: TRBJ1-2; D: -; CDR3: CASSLGEVFGYTF; DNA: TGTGCCAGCAGCCTCGGGGAAGTTTTCGGCTACACCTTC
size: many; V: TRBV11-2; length: 16; J: TRBJ1-4; D: -; CDR3: CASSPVRGQLLEKLFF; DNA: TGTGCCAGCAGCCCAGTTCGAGGACAACTTCTTGAAAAACTGTTTTTT
size: few; V: TRBV6-2/TRBV6-3; length: 15; J: TRBJ2-7; D: TRBD2; CDR3: CASINRGLGGYEQYF; DNA: TGTGCCAGCATCAACCGGGGACTAGGAGGCTACGAGCAGTACTTC
size: many; V: TRBV5-1; length: 15; J: TRBJ2-1; D: TRBD2; CDR3: CASSLAGVAYNEQFF; DNA: TGCGCCAGCAGCTTAGCGGGAGTGGCCTACAATGAGCAGTTCTTC
size: many; V: TRBV11-2; length: 16; J: TRBJ1-5; D: -; CDR3: CASIFRSGLKDQPQHF; DNA: TGTGCCAGCATTTTCAGGTCCGGGCTCAAGGATCAGCCCCAGCATTTT
size: many; V: TRBV5-5; length: 13; J: TRBJ2-5; D: -; CDR3: CASSLVRQETQYF; DNA: TGTGCCAGCAGCTTGGTCCGACAAGAGACCCAGTACTTC
size: many; V: TRBV20-1; length: 15; J: TRBJ2-1; D: -; CDR3: CSARDGGKTYNEQFF; DNA: TGCAGTGCTAGAGATGGAGGCAAGACCTACAATGAGCAGTTCTTC
size: many; V: TRBV5-1; length: 16; J: TRBJ1-1; D: -; CDR3: CASSLDSTKGGTEAFF; DNA: TGCGCCAGCAGCTTGGACTCCACCAAAGGGGGCACTGAAGCTTTCTTT
size: many; V: TRBV15; length: 15; J: TRBJ2-7; D: TRBD2; CDR3: CATSRGSGSPGEQYF; DNA: TGTGCCACCAGCAGAGGTAGCGGGAGCCCCGGGGAGCAGTACTTC
size: many; V: TRBV7-2; length: 16; J: TRBJ2-2; D: TRBD1; CDR3: CASSRLQGANTGELFF; DNA: TGTGCCAGCAGCCGATTACAGGGGGCAAACACCGGGGAGCTGTTTTTT
size: many; V: TRBV5-1; length: 15; J: TRBJ2-7; D: -; CDR3: CASSLGVGGVNEQYF; DNA: TGCGCCAGCAGCTTGGGAGTCGGGGGAGTCAACGAGCAGTACTTC
size: many; V: TRBV12-3/TRBV12-4; length: 16; J: TRBJ2-7; D: TRBD2; CDR3: CASSFQAGDNSYEQYF; DNA: TGTGCCAGCAGTTTCCAAGCGGGGGACAACTCCTACGAGCAGTACTTC
size: -; V: TRBV20-1; length: 17; J: TRBJ2-3; D: TRBD2; CDR3: CSARFSGGWNVTDTQYF; DNA: TGCAGTGCTAGATTTAGCGGGGGGTGGAACGTGACAGATACGCAGTATTTT
size: many; V: TRBV12-3/TRBV12-4; length: 12; J: TRBJ1-2; D: -; CDR3: CASSLEGLGYTF; DNA: TGTGCCAGCAGTTTAGAAGGGCTTGGCTACACCTTC
size: many; V: TRBV15; length: 14; J: TRBJ1-3; D: -; CDR3: CATSGSRSGNTIYF; DNA: TGTGCCACCAGCGGCTCGCGTAGTGGAAACACCATATATTTT
size: many; V: TRBV7-6; length: 16; J: TRBJ2-2; D: -; CDR3: CASSLAPPRVLGELFF; DNA: TGTGCCAGCAGCTTAGCGCCCCCCAGGGTTCTCGGGGAGCTGTTTTTT
size: many; V: TRBV3-1; length: 12; J: TRBJ2-3; D: -; CDR3: CASSPATDTQYF; DNA: TGTGCCAGCAGCCCAGCCACAGATACGCAGTATTTT
size: many; V: TRBV12-3/TRBV12-4; length: 17; J: TRBJ2-2; D: -; CDR3: CASSLQLSGRVAGELFF; DNA: TGTGCCAGCAGTTTACAGCTTTCCGGGAGAGTAGCCGGGGAGCTGTTTTTT
size: many; V: TRBV6-5; length: 14; J: TRBJ1-4; D: -; CDR3: CASRVRVGNEKLFF; DNA: TGTGCCAGCAGGGTCAGGGTAGGGAATGAAAAACTGTTTTTT
size: many; V: TRBV5-1; length: 16; J: TRBJ2-5; D: TRBD2; CDR3: CASAQGTKTYQETQYF; DNA: TGCGCCAGCGCCCAAGGGACTAAGACGTACCAAGAGACCCAGTACTTC
size: many; V: TRBV27; length: 14; J: TRBJ2-7; D: TRBD2; CDR3: CASSLAGGAYEQYF; DNA: TGTGCCAGCAGTTTAGCGGGAGGGGCCTACGAGCAGTACTTC
size: many; V: TRBV18; length: 14; J: TRBJ1-1; D: -; CDR3: CASSPFGQNTEAFF; DNA: TGTGCCAGCTCACCTTTCGGCCAGAACACTGAAGCTTTCTTT
size: many; V: TRBV12-3/TRBV12-4; length: 14; J: TRBJ2-5; D: -; CDR3: CASNLGHPQETQYF; DNA: TGTGCCAGCAACCTGGGGCATCCTCAAGAGACCCAGTACTTC